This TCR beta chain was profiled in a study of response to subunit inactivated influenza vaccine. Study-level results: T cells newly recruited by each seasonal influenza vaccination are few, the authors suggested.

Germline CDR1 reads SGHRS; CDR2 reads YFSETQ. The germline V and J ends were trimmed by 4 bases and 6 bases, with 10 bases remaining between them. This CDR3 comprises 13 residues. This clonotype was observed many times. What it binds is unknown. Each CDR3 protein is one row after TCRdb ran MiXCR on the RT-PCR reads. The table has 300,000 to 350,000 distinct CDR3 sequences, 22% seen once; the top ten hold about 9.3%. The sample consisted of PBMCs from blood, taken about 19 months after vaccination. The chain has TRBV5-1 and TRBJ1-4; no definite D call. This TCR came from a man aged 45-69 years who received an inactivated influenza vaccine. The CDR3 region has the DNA TGCGCCAGCAGCCCCAGCCTCCATGAAAAACTGTTTTTT. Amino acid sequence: CASSPSLHEKLFF. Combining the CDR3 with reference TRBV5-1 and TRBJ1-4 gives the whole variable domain KAGVTQTPRYLIKTRGQQVTLSCSPISGHRSVSWYQQTPGQGLQFLFEYFSETQRNKGNFPGRFSGRQFSNSRSEMNVSTLELGDSALYLCASSPSLHEKLFFGSGTQLSVL.